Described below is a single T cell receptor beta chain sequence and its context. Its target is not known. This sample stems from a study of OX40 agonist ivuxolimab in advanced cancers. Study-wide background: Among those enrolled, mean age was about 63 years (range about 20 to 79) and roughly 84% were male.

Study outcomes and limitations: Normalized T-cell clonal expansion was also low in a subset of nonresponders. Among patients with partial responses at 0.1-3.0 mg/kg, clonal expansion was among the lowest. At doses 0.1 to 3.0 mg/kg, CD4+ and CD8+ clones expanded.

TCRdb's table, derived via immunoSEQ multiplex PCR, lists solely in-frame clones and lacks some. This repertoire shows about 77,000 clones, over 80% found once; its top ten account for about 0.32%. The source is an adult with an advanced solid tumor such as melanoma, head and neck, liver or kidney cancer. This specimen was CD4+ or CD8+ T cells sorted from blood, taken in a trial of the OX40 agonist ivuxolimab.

The CDR3 sequence: CASSPRGDGTDTQYF. CDR3 DNA sequence: TGCGCCAGCAGCCCAAGGGGGGATGGCACAGATACGCAGTATTTT. V is TRBV5-1 and J is TRBJ2-3; D possibly uses TRBD1 or TRBD2 (6 bases each). Germline V gene sequence: CDR1 SGHRS, CDR2 YFSETQ. The V end lost 4 bases, the J end lost 1 base, and 13 bases lay between the germline ends. The CDR3 covers 15 residues.